This entry lists 28 T cell receptor beta chains sequenced from one sample in a study of blood T cells in healthy people across ages. Using a J-beta primer mix together with a sample-barcoded 5' primer, a second PCR was run for about 7 to 12 cycles. TCRdb passed the 5' RACE reads through MiXCR, listing each CDR3 protein once. The sample holds about 680,000 distinct CDR3 sequences, 45% to 50% seen once. The sample comprised blood. Receptor source: a woman aged 55-69 years in good health.

This chain uses TRBV5-1 with TRBJ1-2; D possibly corresponds to TRBD1 (6 bases). The length of the CDR3 is 13 residues. V lost 2 bases, J lost 3 bases, and 8 bases lay in between. Germline V CDR1 and CDR2: SGHRS, YFSETQ. The CDR3, as DNA: TGCGCCAGCAGCTTTGAGGGGGACTATGGCTACACCTTC. The encoded protein is CASSFEGDYGYTF.

The genes are TRBV12-3 or TRBV12-4 and TRBJ2-7; a possible D gene is TRBD1 (5 bases). This CDR3 is built from 13 residues. The ends were cut back, 6 bases at V and 4 bases at J, with 13 bases in the middle. The CDR3 reads CASSLRTLYEQYF. The CDR3 bases are TGTGCCAGCAGCTTAAGGACACTTTACGAGCAGTACTTC.

The table lists this clonotype with a few counts. The chain joins TRBV20-1 to TRBJ2-1; D not certain. V lost 3 bases and J 0 bases, leaving 6 bases between the germline ends. CDR3 size: 13 residues. CDR1 and CDR2 (germline): DFQATT, SNEGSKA (reference sequence). The CDR3 nucleotides read TGCAGTGCTAGTCCAAGCTCCTACAATGAGCAGTTCTTC. This sequence encodes CSASPSSYNEQFF.

For the CDR3, the DNA is TGCAGTGCTAGAAGCTCTACAAGCAGGTTTAATGAAAAACTGTTTTTT. Translating it yields CSARSSTSRFNEKLFF. J is TRBJ1-4 and V is TRBV20-1; unclear D gene. This CDR3 has 16 amino acids. From germline, CDR1 is DFQATT and CDR2 SNEGSKA (reference sequence). V lost 2 bases and J lost 4, with 17 bases in between.

The CDR3 protein is CSASIRDSSGYTF. CDR3 coding DNA: TGCAGTGCTAGCATCCGGGACAGCTCTGGCTACACCTTC. The chain carries TRBV20-1 and TRBJ1-2; 7 bases are a match to TRBD1. Germline V gene lookup returns CDR1 DFQATT and CDR2 SNEGSKA (reference sequence). V dropped 3 bases and J dropped 7; count of bases not matched to a gene: 8. This CDR3 comprises 13 residues.

A note on this clonotype: The junction shows a germline mismatch at one end, possibly a read error. The J gene is TRBJ2-4, the V gene TRBV11-2; 9 bases map to TRBD1. The J call may be in error: the DNA end matches TRBJ2-7 better. The length of the CDR3 is 18 residues. Germline V CDR1 and CDR2: SGHAT, FQNNGV. CDR3 protein: CASSPLKGGQGNSNEQYF. CDR3 nucleotides: TGTGCCAGCAGCCCCCTCAAGGGGGGACAGGGAAACTCCAACGAGCAGTACTTC.

This clonotype turned up a few times. The J gene is TRBJ2-2, the V gene TRBV19, with 8 bases matching TRBD2. Trimming cost V 3 bases and J 6 bases; bases outside gene matches: 6. This CDR3 region has 15 residues. CDR1 is LNHDA, CDR2 SQIVND, per germline (reference sequence). CDR3 sequence: CASSISGSGAGELFF. The CDR3 DNA sequence: TGTGCCAGTAGTATCAGCGGGAGCGGAGCCGGGGAGCTGTTTTTT. Full variable domain (remainder filled in from reference TRBV19 and TRBJ2-2): DGGITQSPKYLFRKEGQNVTLSCEQNLNHDAMYWYRQDPGQGLRLIYYSQIVNDFQKGDIAEGYSVSREKKESFPLTVTSAQKNPTAFYLCASSISGSGAGELFFGEGSRLTVL.

V and J are TRBV12-5 and TRBJ2-1; 7 nucleotides agree with TRBD2. The CDR3 is made up of 16 amino acids. From germline, CDR1 is LGHNT and CDR2 FRNRAP. The V and J ends lost 1 base and 7 bases, in that order; junction bases with no gene match: 10. For the CDR3, the DNA is TGTGCTAGTGGTTTGGGTTTGGCTAGCGGAGATAATGAGCAGTTCTTC. Protein sequence: CASGLGLASGDNEQFF.

This clonotype showed up just a few times. The rearrangement uses TRBV7-2 and TRBJ1-4; no reliable D call. Per germline, CDR1 SGHTA and CDR2 FQGNSA. This CDR3 has 15 amino acids. Between the trimmed V and J ends, which lost 5 bases and 0 bases, there was a span of 10 bases. The CDR3 spells CASSPHFATNEKLFF. In DNA form, the CDR3 reads TGTGCCAGCAGCCCGCATTTTGCAACTAATGAAAAACTGTTTTTT.

The chain employs TRBV6-5 and TRBJ2-1; D is possibly TRBD2 (7 bases). The germline V and J ends were trimmed by 6 bases and 8 bases, with 14 bases remaining between them. The CDR3 runs 13 residues. The V gene's germline CDR1 is MNHEY and CDR2 SVGAGI. The CDR3 region is CASRRGGLDEQFF. CDR3 coding DNA: TGTGCCAGCAGAAGGGGGGGGTTGGATGAGCAGTTCTTC.

The rearrangement links TRBV2 to TRBJ2-1; D not resolved. This CDR3 is 12 amino acids long. V lost 2 bases and J lost 13, with 12 bases in between. Germline CDR1 and CDR2: SNHLY and FYNNEI. CDR3 bases: TGTGCCAGCAGTGAAATTGACTCGATACAGTTCTTC. Its protein is CASSEIDSIQFF.

In this sample, this clonotype turned up a few times. The rearrangement joins TRBV5-1 to TRBJ2-7; 8 bases line up with TRBD1. The germline CDR1 and CDR2 sequences are SGHRS and YFSETQ. With 3 bases clipped from V and 5 bases from J, the junction kept 1 base outside the gene matches. This CDR3 comprises 12 residues. The CDR3 bases are TGCGCCAGCAGCTGGACAGGGCACGAGCAGTACTTC. Translation gives CASSWTGHEQYF.

The rearrangement joins TRBV12-3 or TRBV12-4 to TRBJ2-4; D call uncertain. The CDR3 is made up of 12 amino acids. The V and J ends lost 3 bases and 3 bases respectively, with 3 bases between them. In DNA, the CDR3 is TGTGCCAGCAGTTTGGTCAAAAACATTCAGTACTTC. It is translated as CASSLVKNIQYF.

This clonotype was detected only a few times. V and J are TRBV7-2 and TRBJ1-4, with unresolved D. The germline V gene encodes CDR1 SGHTA and CDR2 FQGNSA. The V and J ends lost 6 bases and 6 bases respectively, with 11 bases between them. The CDR3 has 13 residues. The CDR3 DNA follows: TGTGCCAGCAGAGGTCCAGACCATGAAAAACTGTTTTTT. This encodes CASRGPDHEKLFF.

This rearrangement joins TRBV5-1 to TRBJ2-3, with D possibly TRBD2 on 6 matching bases. Trimming removed 0 bases at V and 4 bases at J, with 12 bases between. This CDR3 contains 15 residues. Germline V lookup: CDR1 SGHRS, CDR2 YFSETQ. The CDR3 region has the DNA TGCGCCAGCAGCTTGGATGGGGGGAGCCCAGATACGCAGTATTTT. It translates to CASSLDGGSPDTQYF.

The CDR3: CASSLDSVGEQYF. As DNA, the CDR3 is TGTGCCAGCAGTTTAGACAGCGTGGGCGAGCAGTACTTC. V usage is TRBV6-5 and J usage is TRBJ2-5, with TRBD1 as a possible D gene (5 bases). The DNA end is more similar to TRBJ2-7, so the J call may be wrong. The CDR3 contains 13 residues. Germline V gives CDR1 MNHEY, CDR2 SVGAGI.

The genes are TRBV7-2 and TRBJ1-5; the match to TRBD1 covers 10 bases. V lost 3 bases and J lost 7; bases outside the gene matches: 9. CDR1 SGHTA and CDR2 FQGNSA come from the germline V gene. This CDR3 contains 16 residues. Here the CDR3 DNA reads TGTGCCAGCAGCTTTTCTAGGACAGGGGGAAGACAGCCCCAGCATTTT. Its protein product is CASSFSRTGGRQPQHF.

The CDR3 loop reads CASSQGQGPYGYTF. CDR3 DNA: TGTGCCAGCAGTCAGGGACAGGGGCCCTATGGCTACACCTTC. The chain recombines TRBV6-5 with TRBJ1-2; 10 bases are a match to TRBD1. CDR1 and CDR2 (germline): MNHEY, SVGAGI. CDR3 length: 14 residues. With 5 bases clipped from V and 4 bases from J, the junction kept 4 bases outside the gene matches.

This chain uses TRBV29-1 with TRBJ2-7; 9 bases map to TRBD1. The CDR3 spans 14 residues. CDR1 and CDR2 (germline): SQVTM, ANQGSEA. Germline trimming cut 6 bases from V and 3 bases from J; bases unmatched to any gene: 9. CDR3 DNA: TGCAGCGTCCGCGCGGGGACAGGGAACTACGAGCAGTACTTC. It yields the protein CSVRAGTGNYEQYF.

The chain uses TRBV7-8 and TRBJ2-3; the D gene could be TRBD1 or TRBD2 (6 bases each). CDR1 is SGHVS, CDR2 FQNEAQ, per germline. V was trimmed by 4 bases and J by 4 bases, leaving 18 bases between them. CDR3 length equals 16 residues. CDR3 DNA sequence: TGTGCCAGCAGCTCAGCAACAGGGAGGAGGCCAGATACGCAGTATTTT. This gives the protein CASSSATGRRPDTQYF.

This clonotype has more than one count but fewer than ten. This rearrangement joins TRBV20-1 to TRBJ2-7; 11 bases map to TRBD2. The CDR3 runs to 14 residues. In germline, CDR1 is DFQATT, CDR2 SNEGSKA (reference sequence). The ends lost 2 bases at V and 5 bases at J; junction bases unmatched: 5. In DNA form, the CDR3 reads TGCAGTGCTAGAAGTACTAGCGGGAGAGACGAGCAGTACTTC. Translated, it gives CSARSTSGRDEQYF.

This chain connects TRBV7-8 to TRBJ2-5; TRBD1 might be the D (7 bases). The J call could be wrong; TRBJ2-7 is a better fit for the DNA end. CDR3 length equals 15 residues. Germline V gene lookup returns CDR1 SGHVS and CDR2 FQNEAQ. CDR3 DNA: TGTGCCAGCAGCTACCAGGGGGGCAGCAGTTACGAGCAGTACTTC. It codes for CASSYQGGSSYEQYF.

This clonotype was seen a handful of times. Here the CDR3 reads CASSPLQGPHTEAFF. The DNA for the CDR3 is TGTGCCAGCTCACCCCTACAGGGACCCCACACTGAAGCTTTCTTT. This chain joins TRBV18 and TRBJ1-1, with D maybe TRBD1 (6 bases). CDR1 KGHSH and CDR2 LQKENI come from the germline V gene. This CDR3 is built from 15 residues. The ends were cut back, 3 bases at V and 3 bases at J, with 14 bases in the middle.

V usage is TRBV4-3 and J usage is TRBJ2-1, with unresolved D. CDR1 LGHNA and CDR2 YSLEER come from the germline V gene. The CDR3 is 14 amino acids. The ends were cut back, 1 base at V and 8 bases at J, with 12 bases in the middle. Written as DNA, the CDR3 is TGCGCCAGCAGCCAAGGATGGGGTCACGATGAGCAGTTCTTC. Its protein is CASSQGWGHDEQFF.

This clonotype has only a few counts. The chain is built from TRBV14 and TRBJ2-7; 7 bases line up with TRBD1. Per the germline V gene, CDR1 is SGHDN and CDR2 is FVKESK. Trimming took 1 base from V and 1 from J; bases not matched to a gene: 7. The CDR3 is 16 amino acids. The CDR3 sequence: CASSQGSWDRSYEQYF. Here the CDR3 DNA reads TGTGCCAGCAGCCAAGGCAGCTGGGACAGATCCTACGAGCAGTACTTC. Full variable domain (remainder filled in from reference TRBV14 and TRBJ2-7): EAGVTQFPSHSVIEKGQTVTLRCDPISGHDNLYWYRRVMGKEIKFLLHFVKESKQDESGMPNNRFLAERTGGTYSTLKVQPAELEDSGVYFCASSQGSWDRSYEQYFGPGTRLTVT.

About this clonotype: The junction departs from the called germline gene at one end, perhaps through a read error. The V and J genes are TRBV5-1 and TRBJ2-7; D uncertain. The end of the DNA is better explained by TRBJ2-5, so the J call may be wrong. The CDR3 is 13 amino acids. Germline V gives CDR1 SGHRS, CDR2 YFSETQ. The CDR3 region is CASGLGTRETQYF. DNA of the CDR3: TGCGCCAGCGGCTTGGGTACACGAGAGACCCAGTACTTC.

The sample holds a few counts of this clonotype. The V call is TRBV7-2, the J call TRBJ1-2, with 7 bases aligning to TRBD1. CDR1 and CDR2 from the germline V gene are SGHTA and FQGNSA. The length of the CDR3 is 12 residues. Germline trimming cut 5 bases from V and 10 bases from J; bases unmatched to any gene: 7. This chain's CDR3 is CASSLGQRTYTF. In nucleotides, the CDR3 is TGTGCCAGCAGCCTGGGACAGCGAACCTACACCTTC.

With respect to this clonotype: A junction end diverges from the germline sequence, so it may reflect a read error. V usage is TRBV5-6 and J usage is TRBJ2-1, with 11 bases matching TRBD2. Germline CDR1 and CDR2: SGHDT and YYEEEE. CDR3 length: 18 residues. The CDR3 sequence: CAGSFSLAGLADLMEQFF. The CDR3 DNA is TGTGCCGGCAGCTTCTCGCTTGCGGGACTAGCGGACCTAATGGAGCAGTTCTTC.